These 24 T cell receptor beta chains originate from one sample sequenced in a study of blood T cells in healthy people across ages. For the second PCR, which ran for about 7 to 12 cycles, a sample-barcoded 5' primer and a J-beta primer mix were used. TCRdb itself ran the 5' RACE reads through MiXCR, one entry per CDR3 protein. The data show more than 900,000 distinct CDR3 sequences, 25% to 35% seen once. The data were also submitted as part of a second study, on T cells of mothers and their children.

The sample comprised blood. Source of these receptors: a woman aged 40 to 50 in good health.

This chain links TRBV12-3 or TRBV12-4 with TRBJ2-7, with D possibly being TRBD1 or TRBD2 (5 bases each). CDR3 length: 17 residues. V lost 3 bases to trimming and J lost 6 bases, with 24 bases between them. CDR3 sequence (DNA): TGTGCCAGCAGTTTTCGTAGCGATCGGTCATGGGGGATCGAGCAGTACTTC. Translation: CASSFRSDRSWGIEQYF.

This chain joins TRBV6-5 and TRBJ2-5; D is unclear. Germline V gene sequence: CDR1 MNHEY, CDR2 SVGAGI. V was pared by 0 bases and J by 5 bases, with 13 bases between. The CDR3 length is 15 residues. The CDR3 here is CASSYSSARAETQYF. The CDR3 nucleotides are TGTGCCAGCAGTTACTCGTCTGCCCGAGCGGAGACCCAGTACTTC.

This clonotype was recorded at least ten times. The chain employs TRBV28 and TRBJ2-7, with a possible D match to TRBD1 (5 bases). Germline CDR1 reads MDHEN; CDR2 reads SYDVKM. Deletions cut 1 base from V and 3 bases from J, with 16 bases between. The CDR3 has 16 residues. CDR3 sequence (DNA): TGTGCCAGCAGTTTATTCCGGGCCGGACATAACTACGAGCAGTACTTC. Residues: CASSLFRAGHNYEQYF. Combining the CDR3 with reference TRBV28 and TRBJ2-7 gives the whole variable domain DVKVTQSSRYLVKRTGEKVFLECVQDMDHENMFWYRQDPGLGLRLIYFSYDVKMKEKGDIPEGYSVSREKKERFSLILESASTNQTSMYLCASSLFRAGHNYEQYFGPGTRLTVT.

This clonotype has only one observation. The chain is built from TRBV2 and TRBJ2-7; D gene uncertain. The germline V gene has CDR1 SNHLY and CDR2 FYNNEI. Trimming stripped 7 bases from V and 1 base from J, with 14 bases between. This CDR3 is 14 amino acids long. The CDR3: CASKVVGLSYEQYF. CDR3 bases: TGTGCCAGCAAGGTGGTGGGCCTTTCCTACGAGCAGTACTTC.

A single count supports this clonotype. The chain carries TRBV5-1 and TRBJ2-3, with 12 bases aligning to TRBD2. In germline, CDR1 is SGHRS, CDR2 YFSETQ. Trimming at V came to 3 bases and at J to 3 bases, leaving 11 bases not matched to a gene. The CDR3 runs 18 residues. CDR3 nucleotides: TGCGCCAGCAGCTCACCCAAGACTAGCGGGAGAGTGACAGATACGCAGTATTTT. Amino acids: CASSSPKTSGRVTDTQYF.

On this clonotype itself: This may stem from a read error, because a much larger clone lies one nucleotide away. The gene calls are TRBV20-1 and TRBJ2-4, with D unresolved. The CDR3 sequence is 12 residues long. Germline lookup yields CDR1 DFQATT and CDR2 SNEGSKA (reference sequence). V lost 3 bases and J 13 bases, leaving 16 bases between the germline ends. CDR3 residues: CSASPSRVGQYF. In nucleotides, the CDR3 is TGCAGTGCTAGCCCTTCCCGGGTCGGGCAGTACTTC.

This clonotype was recorded a few times. The rearrangement uses TRBV12-3 or TRBV12-4 and TRBJ1-2; 7 positions agree with TRBD1. The CDR3 contains 13 residues. Trimming removed 2 bases from V and 8 bases from J; junction bases left unmatched: 5. CDR3 sequence reads: CASSLRTGGGYTF. CDR3 bases: TGTGCCAGCAGTTTACGGACAGGTGGAGGCTACACCTTC.

This chain joins TRBV29-1 and TRBJ1-2, with 12 bases aligning to TRBD1. V lost 5 bases, J lost 5 bases, and 6 bases stayed unmatched. The germline gives CDR1 SQVTM, CDR2 ANQGSEA. The CDR3 runs to 14 residues. This CDR3 reads CSVKGTGGKYGYTF. CDR3 DNA sequence: TGCAGCGTTAAGGGGACAGGGGGCAAGTATGGCTACACCTTC. The complete variable domain, with remaining parts taken from reference TRBV29-1 and TRBJ1-2, reads SAVISQKPSRDICQRGTSLTIQCQVDSQVTMMFWYRQQPGQSLTLIATANQGSEATYESGFVIDKFPISRPNLTFSTLTVSNMSPEDSSIYLCSVKGTGGKYGYTFGSGTRLTVV.

This clonotype has only a few counts. Sequence at one end of the junction differs from germline and may be a read error. DNA of the CDR3: TGTGCCTCGCAGCAAGCAGGGATGGATTCACCCCCCCACTTT. Its protein product is CASQQAGMDSPPHF. The chain joins TRBV6-1 to TRBJ1-6, with a possible D match to TRBD1 (5 bases). CDR1 is MNHNS, CDR2 SASEGT, per germline. There are 14 residues in the CDR3.

This clonotype showed up just a few times. This chain links TRBV7-9 with TRBJ2-7; 7 bases align to TRBD1. Trimming took 4 bases from V and 7 from J; bases not matched to a gene: 4. The CDR3 length is 12 residues. Germline loops: CDR1 SEHNR, CDR2 FQNEAQ (reference sequence). The CDR3 region has the DNA TGTGCCAGCAGCTACGACAGGGCTGAGCAGTACTTC. It specifies CASSYDRAEQYF. The full variable domain, in which reference TRBV7-9 and TRBJ2-7 provide the parts outside the CDR3, is DTGVSQNPRHKITKRGQNVTFRCDPISEHNRLYWYRQTLGQGPEFLTYFQNEAQLEKSRLLSDRFSAERPKGSFSTLEIQRTEQGDSAMYLCASSYDRAEQYFGPGTRLTVT.

This clonotype was seen ten or more times. The CDR3: CSANRGQVNYGYTF. The CDR3 coding sequence is TGCAGTGCTAATAGAGGACAGGTTAACTATGGCTACACCTTC. The chain employs TRBV20-1 and TRBJ1-2; 7 nucleotides line up with TRBD1. Germline V gives CDR1 DFQATT, CDR2 SNEGSKA (reference sequence). The CDR3 length is 14 residues. V gave up 4 bases and J gave up 1 base; unmatched junction bases: 6.

This clonotype has a handful of counts. This chain connects TRBV18 to TRBJ2-3; TRBD1 or TRBD2 may be the D gene (5 bases each). The V gene's germline CDR1 is KGHSH and CDR2 LQKENI. V lost 5 bases to trimming and J lost 7 bases, with 13 bases between them. CDR3 length: 13 residues. CDR3 amino acids: CASSEGSVYTQYF. Here the CDR3 DNA reads TGTGCCAGCTCAGAGGGGAGCGTTTATACGCAGTATTTT.

The rearrangement uses TRBV28 and TRBJ1-2; D uncertain. V lost 4 bases, J lost 6 bases, and 9 bases lay in between. The CDR3 is made up of 12 amino acids. The germline V gene has CDR1 MDHEN and CDR2 SYDVKM. The CDR3 DNA is TGTGCCAGCAGTTCTAACCTAAATGGCTACACCTTC. Its translation is CASSSNLNGYTF.

V usage is TRBV5-1 and J usage is TRBJ2-2; D gene unclear. V was cut by 2 bases and J by 7 bases, with 3 bases left in between. The CDR3 extends over 11 amino acids. Germline CDR1 SGHRS, CDR2 YFSETQ. CDR3 sequence: CASSLLGELFF. The CDR3 bases are TGCGCCAGCAGCTTACTCGGGGAGCTGTTTTTT.

On this clonotype itself: This may be a read error: a much more frequent sequence differs by one nucleotide. This rearrangement joins TRBV29-1 to TRBJ1-2, with D possibly being TRBD1 (5 bases). There are 13 residues in the CDR3. From germline, CDR1 is SQVTM and CDR2 ANQGSEA. V lost 1 base to trimming and J lost 4 bases, with 10 bases between them. CDR3 protein: CSVEGTGCYGYTF. In nucleotides, the CDR3 is TGCAGCGTTGAAGGAACAGGTTGCTATGGCTACACCTTC.

As for this clonotype: Likely a read error: the CDR3 ends without its conserved phenylalanine or tryptophan. The V call is TRBV14, the J call TRBJ2-2, with 8 bases aligning to TRBD2. Looked up from germline, CDR1 is SGHDN and CDR2 is FVKESK. The CDR3 is 15 amino acids. J was trimmed by 5 bases and V by 4 bases; bases with no gene match: 6. CDR3 region: CASSLLAGWTGELFC. CDR3 in DNA: TGTGCCAGCAGCCTCTTAGCGGGATGGACCGGGGAGCTGTTTTGT.

The genes are TRBV9 and TRBJ2-1; 9 positions agree with TRBD1. The trim removed 4 bases at V and 6 bases at J, leaving 5 bases unmatched. Germline V gene lookup returns CDR1 SGDLS and CDR2 YYNGEE. The CDR3 loop spans 14 amino acids. The CDR3 is CASSIRTGVNEQFF. The CDR3, as DNA: TGTGCCAGCAGCATCCGGACAGGGGTCAATGAGCAGTTCTTC. Together with reference TRBV9 and TRBJ2-1, the CDR3 gives the full variable domain: DSGVTQTPKHLITATGQRVTLRCSPRSGDLSVYWYQQSLDQGLQFLIQYYNGEERAKGNILERFSAQQFPDLHSELNLSSLELGDSALYFCASSIRTGVNEQFFGPGTRLTVL.

This clonotype was found many times. The CDR3 reads CASSWTGDGYTF. The CDR3, as DNA: TGTGCCAGCAGCTGGACAGGGGATGGCTACACCTTC. The gene calls are TRBV28 and TRBJ1-2; 9 nucleotides match TRBD1. The CDR3 loop spans 12 amino acids. Germline CDR1 is MDHEN and CDR2 is SYDVKM. The junction had 2 bases not matched to a gene; V was cut back by 6 bases and J by 6 bases.

The CDR3 nucleotides read TGTGCCAGCGGTTTACAGGGGGGCGAGCAGTACTTC. As protein: CASGLQGGEQYF. This chain uses TRBV16 with TRBJ2-4; 8 nucleotides match TRBD1. The J call could be wrong; TRBJ2-7 is a better fit for the DNA end. This CDR3 is 12 amino acids long. Germline lookup yields CDR1 KGHSY and CDR2 FQNENV.

For this clonotype: Given a much more abundant clone one base away, this may be a read error. The chain employs TRBV6-4 and TRBJ2-1; maybe TRBD1 (7 bases). The CDR3 runs 15 residues. V was cut by 0 bases and J by 6 bases, with 12 bases left in between. Germline-derived CDR1 and CDR2 are MRHNA and SNTAGT. In nucleotides, the CDR3 is TGTGCCAGCAGTGACTCTCAGGGGGGCGGCAATGAGCAGTTCTTC. Its protein product is CASSDSQGGGNEQFF.

This clonotype was observed a few times. The chain joins TRBV15 to TRBJ1-4; D remains ambiguous. The germline gives CDR1 LNHNV, CDR2 YYDKDF (reference sequence). V lost 3 bases and J lost 11, with 13 bases in between. The CDR3 is 13 residues long. The CDR3 DNA reads TGTGCCACCAGCAGGCCACCGTTAGAGAAACTGTTTTTT. Translated, it gives CATSRPPLEKLFF.

This clonotype has a handful of counts. The chain combines TRBV29-1 with TRBJ1-1; D uncertain. Germline CDR1 reads SQVTM; CDR2 reads ANQGSEA. CDR3 length: 11 residues. V lost 2 bases to trimming and J lost 6 bases, with 7 bases between them. The CDR3 DNA sequence: TGCAGCGTTGAACCCGCGGCTGAAGCTTTCTTT. Its translation: CSVEPAAEAFF.

The rearrangement uses TRBV27 and TRBJ2-7, with D hard to call. The CDR3 extends over 14 amino acids. The ends were cut back, 0 bases at V and 6 bases at J, with 12 bases in the middle. The V gene's germline CDR1 is MNHEY and CDR2 SMNVEV (reference sequence). CDR3 sequence: CASSLSTVMAEQYF. CDR3 sequence (DNA): TGTGCCAGCAGTTTATCCACAGTGATGGCCGAGCAGTACTTC.

V usage is TRBV9 and J usage is TRBJ1-1; D is unresolved. The V gene lost 4 bases and the J gene lost 7 bases, with 14 bases spanning the gap. Germline lookup yields CDR1 SGDLS and CDR2 YYNGEE. The CDR3 is 13 amino acids. The CDR3 sequence: CASSPGPRGEAFF. In DNA, the CDR3 is TGTGCCAGCAGCCCCGGGCCGAGAGGTGAAGCTTTCTTT.